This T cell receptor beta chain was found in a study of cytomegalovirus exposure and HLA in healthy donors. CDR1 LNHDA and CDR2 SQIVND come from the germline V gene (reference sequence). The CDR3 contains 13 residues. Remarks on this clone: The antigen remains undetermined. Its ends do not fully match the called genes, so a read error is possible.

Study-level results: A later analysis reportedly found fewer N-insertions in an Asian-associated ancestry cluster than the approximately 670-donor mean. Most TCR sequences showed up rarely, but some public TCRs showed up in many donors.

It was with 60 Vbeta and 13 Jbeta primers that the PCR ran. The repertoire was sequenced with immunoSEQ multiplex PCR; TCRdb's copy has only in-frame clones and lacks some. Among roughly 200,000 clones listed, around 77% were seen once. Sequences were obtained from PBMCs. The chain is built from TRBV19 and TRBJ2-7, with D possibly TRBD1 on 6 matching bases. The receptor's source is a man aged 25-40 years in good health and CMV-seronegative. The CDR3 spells CASSMGAGTVSNF. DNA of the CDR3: TGTGCCAGTAGTATGGGGGCAGGGACCGTCTCCAACTTC. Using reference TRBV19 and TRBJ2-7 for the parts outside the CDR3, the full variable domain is DGGITQSPKYLFRKEGQNVTLSCEQNLNHDAMYWYRQDPGQGLRLIYYSQIVNDFQKGDIAEGYSVSREKKESFPLTVTSAQKNPTAFYLCASSMGAGTVSNFGPGTRLTVT.